Listed here are 26 T cell receptor beta chains from one sample, sequenced in a study of beta chain features in type 1 diabetes. General study findings and limits: Moderate but significant shortening of TCRB CDR3s was recorded in all four CD4+ subsets from Type 1 diabetes patients.

The study reverse transcribed the entire isolated RNA, so it sequenced expressed TCRB transcripts. TCRdb's copy holds only in-frame clones and misses some; the assay was immunoSEQ multiplex PCR. The profile shows fewer than 300,000 clones, approximately 20% of them singletons. These receptors' targets are unknown. The sequenced material came from naive CD4+ T cells from blood. Receptors originate from a woman aged 40-49 years with type 1 diabetes.

This clone has more than one count but fewer than ten. The DNA of the CDR3 is TGTGCTAGTGACGGGGGACAGGGATACAATGAGCAGTTCTTC. Its translation: CASDGGQGYNEQFF. The genes are TRBV12-5 and TRBJ2-1; 9 nucleotides agree with TRBD1. Germline V gene data show CDR1 as LGHNT and CDR2 as FRNRAP. This CDR3 comprises 14 residues. The junction had 5 bases not matched to a gene; V was cut back by 7 bases and J by 4 bases. Using reference TRBV12-5 and TRBJ2-1 for the parts outside the CDR3, the full variable domain is DARVTQTPRHKVTEMGQEVTMRCQPILGHNTVFWYRQTMMQGLELLAYFRNRAPLDDSGMPKDRFSAEMPDATLATLKIQPSEPRDSAVYFCASDGGQGYNEQFFGPGTRLTVL.

The chain links TRBV29-1 to TRBJ2-5; D gene uncertain. Trimming shortened V by 7 bases and J by 0 bases, and 12 bases separated the two germline ends. This CDR3 has 13 residues. Germline CDR1 is SQVTM and CDR2 is ANQGSEA. The CDR3 nucleotides are TGCAGCGCTACAACCGGGTACCAAGAGACCCAGTACTTC. Translated, it gives CSATTGYQETQYF.

This chain uses TRBV25-1 with TRBJ1-1, with TRBD1 matching over 9 bases. CDR3 length: 16 residues. V shed 7 bases and J 2 bases; nucleotides not matched to a gene: 11. Per the germline V gene, CDR1 is MGHDK and CDR2 is SYGVNS. The CDR3 region is CASKSTGGAGNTEAFF. The CDR3 DNA is TGTGCCAGCAAGTCTACAGGGGGCGCGGGAAACACTGAAGCTTTCTTT.

This clone was observed a few times. The CDR3 here is CASSPLGGIETQYF. DNA for the CDR3: TGTGCCAGCAGCCCATTGGGGGGGATAGAGACCCAGTACTTC. V gene TRBV9 combines with J gene TRBJ2-5, with 7 bases fitting TRBD2. The CDR3 has 14 amino acids. Germline CDR1 SGDLS, CDR2 YYNGEE. The J segment lost 4 bases and the V segment lost 4 bases, leaving 7 bases of the junction unmatched.

V usage is TRBV7-9 and J usage is TRBJ2-1; 12 bases are a match to TRBD2. The germline V gene has CDR1 SEHNR and CDR2 FQNEAQ (reference sequence). The junction had 8 bases not matched to a gene; V was cut back by 1 base and J by 7 bases. This CDR3 is 17 amino acids long. The CDR3 DNA sequence: TGTGCCAGCAGCTTAGAGGCTACTAGCGGGGGGTTGAATGAGCAGTTCTTC. Protein product: CASSLEATSGGLNEQFF.

This clone turned up a few times. The V and J genes are TRBV5-1 and TRBJ2-5; 10 nucleotides line up with TRBD1. V was clipped by 4 bases and J by 3 bases; unmatched bases: 3. This CDR3 is built from 14 residues. Per the germline V gene, CDR1 is SGHRS and CDR2 is YFSETQ. CDR3 loop: CASSRGTGEETQYF. The CDR3 bases are TGCGCCAGCAGCCGCGGGACAGGGGAAGAGACCCAGTACTTC.

This chain's CDR3 is CASSPPGQVTGELFF. In nucleotides, the CDR3 is TGTGCCAGCAGCCCCCCCGGACAGGTCACCGGGGAGCTGTTTTTT. J is TRBJ2-2 and V is TRBV5-4, with 7 positions matching TRBD1. The CDR3 has 15 amino acids. The junction had 7 bases not matched to a gene; V was cut back by 4 bases and J by 4 bases. Germline values: CDR1 SGHNT, CDR2 YYREEE (reference sequence).

The CDR3 sequence: CASSLVPPDTQYF. In DNA form, the CDR3 reads TGTGCCAGCAGCTTAGTTCCTCCCGATACGCAGTATTTT. The chain links TRBV11-1 to TRBJ2-3; D remains unclear. Trimming pared 1 base from V and 6 bases from J, leaving 8 bases between. This CDR3 contains 13 residues. Germline-derived CDR1 and CDR2 are SGHAT and FQDESV (reference sequence).

The chain has TRBV30 and TRBJ1-2; TRBD1 matches at 7 bases. With V trimmed by 6 bases and J by 8 bases, 12 bases remained unmatched. Germline loops: CDR1 GTSNPN, CDR2 SVGIG (reference sequence). The CDR3 runs 13 residues. The DNA for the CDR3 is TGTGCCTGTGCCCGAGAGGGGGCCGAGGGCTACACCTTC. Its protein product is CACAREGAEGYTF.

The chain carries TRBV29-1 and TRBJ1-2; TRBD1 is a possible D gene (6 bases). In germline, CDR1 is SQVTM, CDR2 ANQGSEA. V lost 5 bases, J lost 4 bases, and 11 bases lay in between. The CDR3 is 12 amino acids. DNA of the CDR3: TGCAGCGTTTCGGGGGGCGTCTATGGCTACACCTTC. Its translation: CSVSGGVYGYTF.

A few counts support this clone. The chain has TRBV5-1 and TRBJ2-2; D perhaps matches TRBD1 (6 bases). Germline V gives CDR1 SGHRS, CDR2 YFSETQ. V was cut by 6 bases and J by 1 base, with 13 bases left in between. This CDR3 has 15 amino acids. CDR3 coding DNA: TGCGCCAGCAAGTCGGGACACCTGAACACCGGGGAGCTGTTTTTT. Translation: CASKSGHLNTGELFF.

This clone has only a few counts. This chain links TRBV18 with TRBJ1-4; unclear D gene. CDR3 length: 15 residues. Trimming shortened V by 2 bases and J by 8 bases, and 15 bases separated the two germline ends. Per germline, CDR1 KGHSH and CDR2 LQKENI. The CDR3 is CASSPGETFGEKLFF. CDR3 coding DNA: TGTGCCAGCTCACCAGGAGAAACCTTTGGAGAAAAACTGTTTTTT.

On this clone: This same CDR3 is encoded by further DNA sequences in the sample. The rearrangement links TRBV2 to TRBJ1-5, with TRBD1 matching over 7 bases. The CDR3 totals 12 residues. Germline CDR1 is SNHLY and CDR2 is FYNNEI. Trimming cost V 8 bases and J 2 bases; bases outside gene matches: 0. CDR3 sequence reads: CASGQGNQPQHF. In DNA, the CDR3 is TGTGCCAGCGGACAGGGCAATCAGCCCCAGCATTTT.

This clone appeared a few times. V is TRBV29-1 and J is TRBJ2-1; no clear D gene. The germline CDR1 and CDR2 sequences are SQVTM and ANQGSEA. The CDR3 loop spans 14 amino acids. Trimming stripped 4 bases from V and 0 bases from J, with 10 bases between. The CDR3 loop reads CSVGFTSSYNEQFF. Written as DNA, the CDR3 is TGCAGCGTTGGGTTCACGAGCTCCTACAATGAGCAGTTCTTC.

The V and J genes are TRBV7-9 and TRBJ1-1, with D possibly being TRBD1 (5 bases). Trimming removed 5 bases from V and 3 bases from J, with 16 bases in between. CDR1 and CDR2 from the germline V gene are SEHNR and FQNEAQ (reference sequence). CDR3 length equals 15 residues. CDR3 residues: CASSPGGGAYTEAFF. DNA of the CDR3: TGTGCCAGCAGCCCCGGGGGGGGAGCGTACACTGAAGCTTTCTTT. Full variable domain (outside the CDR3, taken from reference TRBV7-9 and TRBJ1-1): DTGVSQNPRHKITKRGQNVTFRCDPISEHNRLYWYRQTLGQGPEFLTYFQNEAQLEKSRLLSDRFSAERPKGSFSTLEIQRTEQGDSAMYLCASSPGGGAYTEAFFGQGTRLTVV.

This clone was detected a few times. The rearrangement uses TRBV9 and TRBJ1-1; tentative D call: TRBD1 (6 bases). Germline V gene lookup returns CDR1 SGDLS and CDR2 YYNGEE. The CDR3 has 14 amino acids. Trimming cost V 4 bases and J 4 bases, with 14 bases left between them. CDR3 in amino acids: CASSPDQGSTEAFF. CDR3 DNA: TGTGCCAGCAGCCCAGACCAGGGGTCCACTGAAGCTTTCTTT. The full variable domain, in which reference TRBV9 and TRBJ1-1 provide the parts outside the CDR3, is DSGVTQTPKHLITATGQRVTLRCSPRSGDLSVYWYQQSLDQGLQFLIQYYNGEERAKGNILERFSAQQFPDLHSELNLSSLELGDSALYFCASSPDQGSTEAFFGQGTRLTVV.

This clone appeared a few times. V gene TRBV6-5 combines with J gene TRBJ1-6; possibly TRBD1 for D (6 bases). Germline-derived CDR1 and CDR2 are MNHEY and SVGAGI. The CDR3 extends over 14 amino acids. V dropped 6 bases and J dropped 0 bases, with 6 bases sitting between them. The CDR3 coding sequence is TGTGCCAGCAGGGACAGCTCCTATAATTCACCCCTCCACTTT. Residues: CASRDSSYNSPLHF.

The rearrangement uses TRBV7-9 and TRBJ1-2; no firm D call. Germline CDR1 SEHNR, CDR2 FQNEAQ (reference sequence). V lost 5 bases and J lost 4, with 11 bases in between. The CDR3 sequence is 13 residues long. CDR3 sequence: CASSPGLLYGYTF. Here the CDR3 DNA reads TGTGCCAGCAGCCCGGGTCTACTCTATGGCTACACCTTC.

J is TRBJ1-1 and V is TRBV5-1; tentatively, D is TRBD1 (5 bases). Germline V gene data show CDR1 as SGHRS and CDR2 as YFSETQ. Between the trimmed V and J ends, which lost 4 bases and 8 bases, there was a span of 12 bases. The CDR3 consists of 12 residues. CDR3 nucleotide sequence: TGCGCCAGCAGCCTGACAGCCCGGGAAGCTTTCTTT. It encodes CASSLTAREAFF.

Only a few counts were recorded for this clone. V is TRBV21-1 and J is TRBJ1-2; the table names TRBD1, a call not compared with the DNA. TRBV21-1 is deemed a pseudogene. The CDR3 totals 13 residues. In nucleotides, the CDR3 is TGTGCCAGCAGCAAAAGGGGTTCTTATGGCTACACCTTC. It specifies CASSKRGSYGYTF.

This clone showed up just a few times. V and J are TRBV10-3 and TRBJ2-7; possibly TRBD2 for D (5 bases). The CDR3 loop spans 16 amino acids. With 3 bases removed from V and 1 base from J, the gap between germline ends came to 16 bases. CDR1 is ENHRY and CDR2 is SYGVKD in the germline V gene. The CDR3 loop reads CAISERGSTNSYEQYF. The CDR3 bases are TGTGCCATCAGTGAAAGAGGGTCTACTAATTCCTACGAGCAGTACTTC.

A few counts support this clone. The V and J genes are TRBV28 and TRBJ2-7; D remains unclear. The CDR3 has 14 amino acids. Trimming took off 6 bases at V and 6 bases at J, with 18 bases between the two ends. The V gene's germline CDR1 is MDHEN and CDR2 SYDVKM. CDR3 sequence reads: CASRSTDFGSEQYF. In nucleotides, the CDR3 is TGTGCCAGCAGATCCACCGATTTCGGGTCCGAGCAGTACTTC. Looking up the rest from reference TRBV28 and TRBJ2-7 gives the full variable domain: DVKVTQSSRYLVKRTGEKVFLECVQDMDHENMFWYRQDPGLGLRLIYFSYDVKMKEKGDIPEGYSVSREKKERFSLILESASTNQTSMYLCASRSTDFGSEQYFGPGTRLTVT.

This clone was counted between two and nine times. The chain joins TRBV7-9 to TRBJ2-1; 10 bases match TRBD1. V shed 5 bases, J shed 9 bases, and the junction held 13 bases outside the gene matches. Germline loops: CDR1 SEHNR, CDR2 FQNEAQ (reference sequence). This CDR3 region has 16 residues. Here the CDR3 DNA reads TGTGCCAGCAGCCCGTCCGGGACAGGGGACGGTGGTGAGCAGTTCTTC. Translated: CASSPSGTGDGGEQFF.

This clone showed up just a few times. V gene TRBV20-1 combines with J gene TRBJ2-7, with a weak D call TRBD1 (5 bases). This CDR3 has 10 amino acids. V lost 6 bases and J lost 7, with 10 bases in between. CDR1 is DFQATT, CDR2 SNEGSKA, per germline (reference sequence). CDR3 region: CSAPNREQYF. CDR3 coding DNA: TGCAGTGCCCCCAACAGGGAGCAGTACTTC.

This clone was found a few times. The V gene is TRBV7-2, the J gene TRBJ2-3, with TRBD2 matching over 10 bases. Germline-derived CDR1 and CDR2 are SGHTA and FQGNSA. V shed 0 bases and J 3 bases; nucleotides not matched to a gene: 3. CDR3 length: 16 residues. The CDR3 loop reads CASSLALAGETDTQYF. As DNA, the CDR3 is TGTGCCAGCAGCTTAGCCCTAGCGGGAGAGACAGATACGCAGTATTTT.

CDR3 in DNA: TGTGCCAGCAGTGAAACGGGAGTAGGTGGTTCTAGTTGGTACGAGCAGTACTTC. Amino acid sequence: CASSETGVGGSSWYEQYF. The V call is TRBV2, the J call TRBJ2-7, with D possibly matching TRBD2 (6 bases). This CDR3 contains 18 residues. V lost 2 bases, J lost 4 bases, and 24 bases lay in between. Germline CDR1 reads SNHLY; CDR2 reads FYNNEI.